The source of this T cell receptor (beta chain) is a study of shared clonotypes between healthy human individuals. Profiled with immunoSEQ multiplex PCR; TCRdb holds only in-frame clones, not every one. The sample has more than 1,200,000 clones; approximately 98.5% are singletons. With 3 bases removed from V and 2 bases from J, the gap between germline ends came to 9 bases. The CDR3 extends over 13 amino acids. From germline, CDR1 is SQVTM and CDR2 ANQGSEA. Concerning this clone: The same CDR3 arises from other DNA sequences in this sample as well.

The rearrangement uses TRBV29-1 and TRBJ2-3; D perhaps matches TRBD1 (5 bases). Source material: naive CD4+ T cells sorted from blood. Subset noted: CD45RA+ positively selected. This clonotype was sampled from a man younger than 45 in good health. CDR3 bases: TGCAGCGTTGAGGGGCGCTCCACAGATACGCAGTATTTT. Translated, it gives CSVEGRSTDTQYF.